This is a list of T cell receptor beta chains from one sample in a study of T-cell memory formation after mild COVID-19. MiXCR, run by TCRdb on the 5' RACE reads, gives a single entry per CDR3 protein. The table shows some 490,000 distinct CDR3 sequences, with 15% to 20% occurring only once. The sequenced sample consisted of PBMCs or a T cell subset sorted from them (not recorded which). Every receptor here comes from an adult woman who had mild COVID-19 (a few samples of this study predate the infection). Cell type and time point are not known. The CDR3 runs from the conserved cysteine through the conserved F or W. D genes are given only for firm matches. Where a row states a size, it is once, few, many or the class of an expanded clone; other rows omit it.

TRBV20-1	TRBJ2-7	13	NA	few	CSARVGGLYEQYF	TGCAGTGCTAGAGTGGGCGGTCTCTACGAGCAGTACTTC
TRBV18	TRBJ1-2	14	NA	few	CASSAAGSEYGYTF	TGTGCCAGCTCCGCGGCGGGCAGTGAGTATGGCTACACCTTC
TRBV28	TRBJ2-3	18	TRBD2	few	CASSDKPGGGVSTDTQYF	TGTGCCAGCAGCGATAAACCGGGCGGGGGGGTTAGCACAGATACGCAGTATTTT
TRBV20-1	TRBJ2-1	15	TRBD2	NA	CSAIGGGDTRNEQFF	TGCAGTGCTATCGGCGGGGGAGATACCCGCAATGAGCAGTTCTTC
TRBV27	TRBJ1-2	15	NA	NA	CASSPRIWGNDGYTF	TGTGCCAGCAGTCCTCGTATATGGGGGAACGATGGCTACACCTTC
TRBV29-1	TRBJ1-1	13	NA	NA	CSVEEQLNTEAFF	TGCAGCGTTGAAGAACAACTGAACACTGAAGCTTTCTTT
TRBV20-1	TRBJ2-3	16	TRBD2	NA	CSARDRARESTDTQYF	TGCAGTGCTAGAGATCGAGCGCGGGAGAGCACAGATACGCAGTATTTT
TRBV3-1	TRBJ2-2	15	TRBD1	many	CASSQADRVAGELFF	TGTGCCAGCAGCCAAGCCGACAGGGTGGCCGGGGAGCTGTTTTTT
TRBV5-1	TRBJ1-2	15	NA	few	CASREFAGSNYGYTF	TGCGCCAGCAGAGAGTTCGCGGGATCTAACTATGGCTACACCTTC
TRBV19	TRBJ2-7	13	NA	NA	CASSMAAYYEQYF	TGTGCCAGTAGTATGGCAGCTTACTACGAGCAGTACTTC
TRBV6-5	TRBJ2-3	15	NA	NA	CASSYLRSYTDTQYF	TGTGCCAGCAGTTACCTCAGGAGTTACACAGATACGCAGTATTTT
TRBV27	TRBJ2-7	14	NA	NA	CASSRKSVGYEQYF	TGTGCCAGCAGCAGAAAAAGTGTTGGCTACGAGCAGTACTTC
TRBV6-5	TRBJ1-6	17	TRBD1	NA	CASSPARGRTYNSPLHF	TGTGCCAGCAGCCCGGCGAGGGGGCGAACCTATAATTCACCCCTCCACTTT
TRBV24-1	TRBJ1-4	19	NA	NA	CATSDAAEGPGETNEKLFF	TGTGCCACCAGTGATGCTGCCGAAGGCCCCGGGGAAACTAATGAAAAACTGTTTTTT
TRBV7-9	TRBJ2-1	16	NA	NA	CASSLGLMSSYNEQFF	TGTGCCAGCAGCTTAGGACTTATGAGCTCCTACAATGAGCAGTTCTTC
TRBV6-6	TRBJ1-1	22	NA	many	CASSYYSPASTINRRMNTEAFF	TGTGCCAGCAGTTACTACAGCCCGGCGAGCACCATAAACAGGCGAATGAACACTGAAGCTTTCTTT
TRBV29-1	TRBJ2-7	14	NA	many	CSALTGDSWREQYF	TGCAGCGCCCTAACGGGGGATTCCTGGCGGGAGCAGTACTTC
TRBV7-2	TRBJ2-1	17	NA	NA	CASSLRRGGTPTDEQFF	TGTGCCAGCAGCTTACGCAGGGGAGGCACACCGACAGATGAGCAGTTCTTC
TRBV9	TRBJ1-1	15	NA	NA	CASSVYGTGNTEAFF	TGTGCCAGCAGCGTATACGGGACGGGGAACACTGAAGCTTTCTTT
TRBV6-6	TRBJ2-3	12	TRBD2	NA	CASSDAAGAQYF	TGTGCCAGCAGCGACGCCGCGGGGGCGCAGTATTTT
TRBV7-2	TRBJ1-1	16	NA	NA	CASSFRANVWNTEAFF	TGTGCCAGCAGCTTCCGGGCTAATGTCTGGAACACTGAAGCTTTCTTT
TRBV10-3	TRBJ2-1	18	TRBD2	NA	CAISEEVGRPGAYNEQFF	TGTGCCATCAGTGAGGAGGTCGGGAGGCCGGGGGCCTACAATGAGCAGTTCTTC
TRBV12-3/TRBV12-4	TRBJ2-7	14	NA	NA	CASRPGAGGLVQYF	TGTGCCAGCAGGCCCGGGGCAGGAGGTCTTGTGCAGTACTTC
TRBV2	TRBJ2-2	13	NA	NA	CASTRWETGELFF	TGTGCCAGCACCCGATGGGAGACCGGGGAGCTGTTTTTT
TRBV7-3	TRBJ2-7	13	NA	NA	CASSFEPSYEQYF	TGTGCCAGCAGCTTTGAGCCTTCCTACGAGCAGTACTTC
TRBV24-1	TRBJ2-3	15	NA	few	CATSTGQGHTDTQYF	TGTGCCACCAGTACCGGTCAGGGGCACACAGATACGCAGTATTTT
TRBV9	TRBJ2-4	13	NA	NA	CASSQGVSDIQYF	TGTGCCAGCAGCCAAGGGGTTTCGGACATTCAGTACTTC
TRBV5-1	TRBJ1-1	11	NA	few	CASRDTGEAFF	TGCGCCAGCAGAGATACTGGAGAAGCTTTCTTT
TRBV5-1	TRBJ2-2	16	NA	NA	CASSLAWGVNTGELFF	TGCGCCAGCAGCTTGGCCTGGGGGGTGAACACCGGGGAGCTGTTTTTT
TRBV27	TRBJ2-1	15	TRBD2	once	CASSRERGGGYEQFF	TGTGCCAGCAGTCGCGAGCGGGGGGGCGGCTATGAGCAGTTCTTC
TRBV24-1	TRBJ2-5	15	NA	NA	CATSPHQGFGETQYF	TGTGCCACCAGTCCCCACCAGGGGTTTGGAGAGACCCAGTACTTC
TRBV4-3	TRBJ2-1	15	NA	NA	CASSQDGDLRDEQFF	TGCGCCAGCAGCCAAGATGGAGACTTGCGAGATGAGCAGTTCTTC
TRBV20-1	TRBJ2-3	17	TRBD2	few	CSARPSSGRAYTDTQYF	TGCAGTGCTAGACCTTCGAGCGGGAGGGCCTACACAGATACGCAGTATTTT
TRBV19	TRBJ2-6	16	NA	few	CASSPSYGVGANVLTF	TGTGCCAGTAGTCCGTCGTATGGGGTAGGGGCCAACGTCCTGACTTTC
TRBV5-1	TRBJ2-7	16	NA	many	CASSLEGRTSGYEQYF	TGCGCCAGCAGCTTGGAAGGCCGGACCTCCGGATACGAGCAGTACTTC
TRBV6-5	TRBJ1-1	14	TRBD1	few	CASSYTGGSIEAFF	TGTGCCAGCAGCTACACAGGGGGGTCCATTGAAGCTTTCTTT
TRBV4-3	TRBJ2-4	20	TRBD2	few	CASSRRPGTSGVPAENIQYF	TGCGCCAGCAGCCGGCGACCCGGGACTAGCGGAGTTCCTGCGGAAAACATTCAGTACTTC
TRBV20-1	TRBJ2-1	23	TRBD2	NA	CSASRVQGVAGGPTKATYNEQFF	TGCAGTGCTAGCCGTGTACAGGGAGTAGCGGGGGGGCCCACCAAAGCCACCTACAATGAGCAGTTCTTC
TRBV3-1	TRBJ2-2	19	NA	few	CASSQALVVRDLNTGELFF	TGTGCCAGCAGCCAAGCCCTTGTCGTAAGAGACCTTAACACCGGGGAGCTGTTTTTT
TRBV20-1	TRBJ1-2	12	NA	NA	CSAQASHEGYTF	TGCAGTGCGCAGGCATCGCACGAGGGCTACACCTTC
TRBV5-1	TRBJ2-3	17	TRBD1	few	CASSLAETGVVLDTQYF	TGCGCCAGCAGCCTGGCCGAGACAGGGGTCGTATTGGATACGCAGTATTTT
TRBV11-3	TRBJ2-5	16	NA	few	CASSPLRRGASETQYF	TGTGCCAGCAGCCCCCTCCGTAGGGGGGCCTCAGAGACCCAGTACTTC
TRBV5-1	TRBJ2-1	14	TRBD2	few	CASRGGRSYNEQFF	TGCGCCAGCCGCGGGGGGCGATCCTACAATGAGCAGTTCTTC
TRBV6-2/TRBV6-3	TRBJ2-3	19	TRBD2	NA	CASQELERTSGRAEDTQYF	TGTGCCAGCCAAGAACTCGAGCGGACTAGCGGGAGGGCCGAGGATACGCAGTATTTT
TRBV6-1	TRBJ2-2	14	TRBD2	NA	CASRGRVSTGELFF	TGTGCCAGCAGAGGGAGGGTGAGCACCGGGGAGCTGTTTTTT
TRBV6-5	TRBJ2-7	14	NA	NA	CASSLAGDFYEQYF	TGTGCCAGCAGTCTGGCAGGCGACTTCTACGAGCAGTACTTC
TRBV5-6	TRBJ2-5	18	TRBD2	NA	CASSLTSGGPGLSETQYF	TGTGCCAGCAGCTTGACTAGCGGGGGGCCCGGTCTTAGCGAGACCCAGTACTTC
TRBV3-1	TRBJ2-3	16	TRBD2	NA	CASSQVFGTIKNTQYF	TGTGCCAGCAGCCAAGTATTCGGGACTATCAAAAATACGCAGTATTTT
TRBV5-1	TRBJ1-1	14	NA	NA	CASSTTGFLTEAFF	TGCGCCAGCAGTACCACAGGGTTCTTAACTGAAGCTTTCTTT
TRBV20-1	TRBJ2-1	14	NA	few	CSARDPGKDGEQFF	TGCAGTGCTAGAGATCCCGGAAAGGATGGGGAGCAGTTCTTC